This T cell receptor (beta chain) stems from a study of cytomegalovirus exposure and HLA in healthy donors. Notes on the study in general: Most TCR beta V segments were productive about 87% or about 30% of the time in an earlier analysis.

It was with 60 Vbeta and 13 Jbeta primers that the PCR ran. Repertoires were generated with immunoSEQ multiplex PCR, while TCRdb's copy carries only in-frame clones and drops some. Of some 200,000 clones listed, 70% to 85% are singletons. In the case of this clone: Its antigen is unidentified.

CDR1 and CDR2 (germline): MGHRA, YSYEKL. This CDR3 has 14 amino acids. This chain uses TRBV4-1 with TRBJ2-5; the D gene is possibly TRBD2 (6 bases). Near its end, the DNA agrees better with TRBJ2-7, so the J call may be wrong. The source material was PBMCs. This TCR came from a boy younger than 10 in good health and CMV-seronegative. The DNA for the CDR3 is TGCGCCAGCAGCCAAGATAGCGGCTACTACGAGCAGTACTTC. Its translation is CASSQDSGYYEQYF.